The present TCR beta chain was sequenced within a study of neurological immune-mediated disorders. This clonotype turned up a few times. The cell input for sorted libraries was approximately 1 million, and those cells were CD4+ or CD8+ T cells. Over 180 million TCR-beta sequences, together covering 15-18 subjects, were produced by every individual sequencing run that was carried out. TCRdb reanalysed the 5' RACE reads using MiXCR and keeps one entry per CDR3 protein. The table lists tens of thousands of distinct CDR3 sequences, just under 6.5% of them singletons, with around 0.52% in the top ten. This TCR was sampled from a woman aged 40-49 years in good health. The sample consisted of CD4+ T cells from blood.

Written as DNA, the CDR3 is TGCGCCAGCAGCTTGGAAGGGGGCGGCTCAGAGACCCAGTACTTC. Its translation is CASSLEGGGSETQYF. This rearrangement joins TRBV5-1 to TRBJ2-5; 7 nucleotides align to TRBD1. V lost 0 bases and J lost 4; bases outside the gene matches: 6. CDR1 is SGHRS, CDR2 YFSETQ, per germline. This CDR3 is built from 15 residues.